This TCR beta chain was recovered during a study of response to subunit inactivated influenza vaccine. MiXCR, run by TCRdb on the RT-PCR reads, gives a single entry per CDR3 protein. The profile covers about 650,000 distinct CDR3 sequences, with 13% to 15% appearing a single time and 7.6% taken by the ten largest. This clonotype has just a few counts. Its antigen is not known. V shed 0 bases and J shed 2 bases, with 8 bases lying between them. The length of the CDR3 is 14 residues. Germline loops: CDR1 SQVTM, CDR2 ANQGSEA. Notes on the study in general: Authors suggested few new T cells are recruited by each seasonal influenza vaccination.

This specimen consisted of PBMCs from blood, obtained roughly 2 weeks before vaccination. The clonotype was recovered from a man in his fifties who received an inactivated influenza vaccine. The chain links TRBV29-1 to TRBJ2-4; weak D call: TRBD1 (5 bases). In DNA form, the CDR3 reads TGCAGCGTTGAAGACTCAGGGCCCAAAAACATTCAGTACTTC. Its translation is CSVEDSGPKNIQYF.